The 29 T cell receptor beta chains presented below share a single source sample, sequenced in a study of graft-versus-host responses after intestinal transplantation. Sequencing was performed with immunoSEQ multiplex PCR; in TCRdb, only in-frame clones are kept and a portion is missing. The repertoire consists of roughly 20,000 clones, with about 65% occurring once and the leading ten covering more than 7%. Investigators treated the graft tissue so that it released intraepithelial and lamina propria lymphocytes. Sequences were derived from ileum tissue, sampled about 21 days after intestinal transplant. These receptors were obtained from a human patient who received an intestinal transplant, so some T cells may come from the graft donor.

As to this clone: This likely traces to a read error, being one base from a far larger clone. This CDR3 reads CASSQGATYEQYF. CDR3 DNA sequence: TGTGCCAGCAGCCAGGGGGCTACCTACGAGCAGTACTTC. This chain joins TRBV4-2 and TRBJ2-7; maybe TRBD1 (6 bases). CDR1 and CDR2 from the germline V gene are LGHNA and YNFKEQ. This CDR3 spans 13 amino acids. Trimming left V 3 bases short and J 2 bases short, with 8 bases between.

The rearrangement joins TRBV5-1 to TRBJ1-4; a possible D gene is TRBD1 (6 bases). Looked up from germline, CDR1 is SGHRS and CDR2 is YFSETQ. V was cut by 3 bases and J by 8 bases, with 11 bases left in between. The CDR3 runs to 13 residues. Written as DNA, the CDR3 is TGCGCCAGCAGCTCCAGGGGTACGGAAAAACTGTTTTTT. Residues: CASSSRGTEKLFF.

V is TRBV27 and J is TRBJ1-5, with a tentative D call TRBD1 (6 bases). Germline CDR1 is MNHEY and CDR2 is SMNVEV (reference sequence). The V end was cut by 6 bases, the J end by 2 bases, with 17 bases between. This CDR3 is built from 16 residues. As DNA, the CDR3 is TGTGCCAGCAGATTAACAGGGTTACTGGGCAATCAGCCCCAGCATTTT. Translation: CASRLTGLLGNQPQHF.

This rearrangement joins TRBV7-6 to TRBJ2-7, with 7 bases identical to TRBD2. This CDR3 is built from 12 residues. Germline CDR1 reads SGHVS; CDR2 reads FNYEAQ. The J segment lost 6 bases and the V segment lost 3 bases, leaving 2 bases of the junction unmatched. This CDR3 reads CASSLGGTEQYF. CDR3 nucleotides: TGTGCCAGCAGCTTGGGGGGGACCGAGCAGTACTTC.

CDR3 coding DNA: TGCGCCAGCAGCTCGGACAGGGGCAACACCGGGGAGCTGTTTTTT. Encoded protein: CASSSDRGNTGELFF. The J gene is TRBJ2-2, the V gene TRBV5-1; 9 bases align to TRBD1. Germline assignment: CDR1 SGHRS and CDR2 YFSETQ. CDR3 length equals 15 residues. Trimming removed 3 bases from V and 2 bases from J; junction bases left unmatched: 2.

The chain recombines TRBV6-5 with TRBJ1-4, with 9 bases aligning to TRBD1. The germline V gene has CDR1 MNHEY and CDR2 SVGAGI. J gave up 10 bases and V 2 bases, and 8 bases lay outside the gene matches. The CDR3 spans 15 residues. The CDR3 sequence is CASSYQRDRVGKLFF. CDR3 DNA: TGTGCCAGCAGTTACCAACGGGACAGGGTAGGAAAACTGTTTTTT.

The J gene is TRBJ2-7, the V gene TRBV10-3; no clear D gene. Germline CDR1 ENHRY, CDR2 SYGVKD. There are 13 residues in the CDR3. Trimming took 2 bases from V and 2 from J, leaving 7 bases between them. In DNA form, the CDR3 reads TGTGCCATCAGTGAGCCCGAGACCTACGAGCAGTACTTC. It yields the protein CAISEPETYEQYF.

The chain joins TRBV11-2 to TRBJ2-7; 9 positions match TRBD2. The trim removed 6 bases at V and 0 bases at J, leaving 6 bases unmatched. The CDR3 has 15 amino acids. Germline V gene data show CDR1 as SGHAT and CDR2 as FQNNGV. Written as DNA, the CDR3 is TGTGCCAGCAGTTCTCTAGCGGGGAGCTCCTACGAGCAGTACTTC. Its protein product is CASSSLAGSSYEQYF.

The chain uses TRBV27 and TRBJ2-7; possible D gene TRBD1, 5 bases. Germline V gives CDR1 MNHEY, CDR2 SMNVEV (reference sequence). V was clipped by 2 bases and J by 4 bases, with 9 bases between them. The CDR3 is 13 amino acids. The CDR3 is CASSLGARYEQYF. CDR3 bases: TGTGCCAGCAGTTTAGGGGCACGTTACGAGCAGTACTTC.

This clone came up once. The V gene is TRBV4-3, the J gene TRBJ2-3, with 9 bases that match TRBD1. Germline V gene data show CDR1 as LGHNA and CDR2 as YSLEER. V gave up 2 bases and J gave up 6 bases; unmatched junction bases: 3. CDR3 length: 14 amino acids. CDR3 DNA: TGCGCCAGCAGCCAACCGGGACAGGGTGATACGCAGTATTTT. Translating gives CASSQPGQGDTQYF.

A single count supports this clone. The chain uses TRBV5-4 and TRBJ2-2; tentative D call: TRBD2 (5 bases). Trimming cost V 4 bases and J 6 bases, with 10 bases left between them. CDR3 size: 13 residues. Germline V gives CDR1 SGHNT, CDR2 YYREEE (reference sequence). CDR3 sequence: CASSGMEAGELFF. The CDR3 DNA reads as TGTGCCAGCAGCGGAATGGAGGCCGGGGAGCTGTTTTTT.

This chain uses TRBV29-1 with TRBJ1-4; D perhaps matches TRBD1 (6 bases). Trimming removed 7 bases at V and 7 bases at J, with 16 bases between. CDR1 and CDR2 (germline): SQVTM, ANQGSEA. CDR3 size: 13 residues. CDR3 DNA: TGCAGCGCCGTTGAGGGGGTGGGTGAAAAACTGTTTTTT. Protein product: CSAVEGVGEKLFF. Looking up the rest from reference TRBV29-1 and TRBJ1-4 gives the full variable domain: SAVISQKPSRDICQRGTSLTIQCQVDSQVTMMFWYRQQPGQSLTLIATANQGSEATYESGFVIDKFPISRPNLTFSTLTVSNMSPEDSSIYLCSAVEGVGEKLFFGSGTQLSVL.

V is TRBV7-3 and J is TRBJ2-5, with 9 positions matching TRBD1. V was pared by 5 bases and J by 1 base, with 8 bases of the junction left unmatched. This CDR3 has 16 amino acids. Per germline, CDR1 SGHTA and CDR2 FQGTGA. CDR3 sequence reads: CASSPETGGFQETQYF. The CDR3 DNA follows: TGTGCCAGCAGCCCCGAGACAGGGGGTTTCCAAGAGACCCAGTACTTC.

This clone came up a few times. The V and J genes are TRBV6-6 and TRBJ1-3; D remains unclear. Trimming took off 2 bases at V and 0 bases at J, with 5 bases between the two ends. The CDR3 is made up of 14 amino acids. The germline V gene has CDR1 MNHNY and CDR2 SVGAGI (reference sequence). The CDR3 nucleotides are TGTGCCAGCAGTTACGTCAGCTCTGGAAACACCATATATTTT. It encodes CASSYVSSGNTIYF.

The V and J genes are TRBV7-6 and TRBJ2-2; 7 bases align to TRBD1. The CDR3 is 16 amino acids. Germline-derived CDR1 and CDR2 are SGHVS and FNYEAQ. V was pared by 3 bases and J by 5 bases, with 9 bases of the junction left unmatched. The CDR3 reads CASSFVTGYRTGELFF. CDR3 coding DNA: TGTGCCAGCAGCTTTGTGACAGGGTATCGGACCGGGGAGCTGTTTTTT.

This clone is labeled medium-sized. V is TRBV27 and J is TRBJ1-5; D uncertain. Germline CDR1 MNHEY, CDR2 SMNVEV (reference sequence). The CDR3 contains 13 residues. Trimming took off 3 bases at V and 3 bases at J, with 6 bases between the two ends. CDR3 amino acids: CASSFGANQPQHF. In nucleotides, the CDR3 is TGTGCCAGCAGTTTTGGAGCCAATCAGCCCCAGCATTTT.

This clone has only a few counts. Here the CDR3 DNA reads TGTGCCAGCGCTCAGGGGGGCTATGGCTACACCTTC. This codes for CASAQGGYGYTF. V gene TRBV5-6 combines with J gene TRBJ1-2; 7 positions agree with TRBD1. The CDR3 totals 12 residues. V gave up 7 bases and J gave up 4 bases; unmatched junction bases: 4. CDR1 SGHDT and CDR2 YYEEEE come from the germline V gene.

The chain employs TRBV4-1 and TRBJ2-7, with 9 bases aligning to TRBD1. Trimming took 5 bases from V and 3 from J; bases not matched to a gene: 2. CDR3 length: 13 residues. The germline CDR1 and CDR2 sequences are MGHRA and YSYEKL. The CDR3 nucleotides are TGCGCCAGCAGCGAGGACAGGGGCTACGAGCAGTACTTC. It yields the protein CASSEDRGYEQYF.

The chain employs TRBV2 and TRBJ1-3, with no clear D. The V gene's germline CDR1 is SNHLY and CDR2 FYNNEI. V dropped 4 bases and J dropped 1 base, with 11 bases sitting between them. The CDR3 runs to 15 residues. The chain's CDR3 is CASSALPGSGNTIYF. CDR3 sequence (DNA): TGTGCCAGCAGTGCGCTCCCGGGGTCTGGAAACACCATATATTTT.

The chain joins TRBV18 to TRBJ1-1; D ambiguous. The CDR3 runs to 13 residues. The germline V gene has CDR1 KGHSH and CDR2 LQKENI. Trimming took off 3 bases at V and 4 bases at J, with 9 bases between the two ends. DNA for the CDR3: TGTGCCAGCTCACCGTTCGGTCCCACTGAAGCTTTCTTT. Protein sequence: CASSPFGPTEAFF.

The chain links TRBV4-1 to TRBJ1-1; tentatively, D is TRBD1 (5 bases). V was trimmed by 0 bases and J by 5 bases, leaving 16 bases between them. The CDR3 has 16 residues. Per germline, CDR1 MGHRA and CDR2 YSYEKL. DNA for the CDR3: TGCGCCAGCAGCCAAGAAGGGCGGGGGGGTAGGACTGAAGCTTTCTTT. This gives the protein CASSQEGRGGRTEAFF.

CDR3 in amino acids: CASSYRLMNTEAFF. In nucleotides, the CDR3 is TGTGCCAGCAGTTACAGACTCATGAACACTGAAGCTTTCTTT. The V call is TRBV6-5, the J call TRBJ1-1; D not resolved. Germline assignment: CDR1 MNHEY and CDR2 SVGAGI. Trimming removed 2 bases at V and 0 bases at J, with 7 bases between. The CDR3 is 14 residues long.

CDR3 residues: CASSLAGGGTNEKLFF. For the CDR3, the DNA is TGTGCCAGCAGCTTAGCCGGGGGAGGAACTAATGAAAAACTGTTTTTT. The V and J genes are TRBV7-6 and TRBJ1-4; maybe TRBD1 (5 bases). Trimming left V 0 bases short and J 1 base short, with 9 bases between. This CDR3 contains 16 residues. The germline CDR1 and CDR2 sequences are SGHVS and FNYEAQ.

This clone was observed a few times. J is TRBJ2-1 and V is TRBV7-9; 8 bases agree with TRBD1. V lost 4 bases and J lost 8; bases outside the gene matches: 10. The CDR3 is 15 amino acids. The germline gives CDR1 SEHNR, CDR2 FQNEAQ (reference sequence). The CDR3 loop reads CASSSTDRVLHEQFF. In DNA, the CDR3 is TGTGCCAGCAGCTCGACGGACAGGGTGTTGCATGAGCAGTTCTTC.

This clone was counted a single time. The chain combines TRBV2 with TRBJ2-1; 7 nucleotides match TRBD1. The CDR3 has 16 amino acids. Looked up from germline, CDR1 is SNHLY and CDR2 is FYNNEI. V dropped 6 bases and J dropped 12; count of bases not matched to a gene: 20. The CDR3 bases are TGTGCCAGCAGGTCTTATGGACGGACAGGCGAATCTGCGCAGTTCTTC. Translating gives CASRSYGRTGESAQFF.

A word on this clone: Other DNA sequences in the same sample also yield this CDR3. The gene calls are TRBV5-1 and TRBJ1-1; D unclear. V was pared by 2 bases and J by 0 bases, with 5 bases between. The V gene's germline CDR1 is SGHRS and CDR2 YFSETQ. This CDR3 contains 13 residues. This CDR3 is CASSFTVNTEAFF. The CDR3 DNA sequence: TGCGCCAGCAGCTTTACGGTGAACACTGAAGCTTTCTTT.

J is TRBJ2-3 and V is TRBV7-2; 10 nucleotides match TRBD2. V lost 5 bases and J lost 1; bases outside the gene matches: 9. Germline CDR1 reads SGHTA; CDR2 reads FQGNSA. The CDR3 sequence is 17 residues long. CDR3 in DNA: TGTGCCAGCAGCCCGCCGGGTCTAGCGGGGGGCACAGATACGCAGTATTTT. Translating it yields CASSPPGLAGGTDTQYF. The full variable domain, completed using reference TRBV7-2 and TRBJ2-3, is GAGVSQSPSNKVTEKGKDVELRCDPISGHTALYWYRQSLGQGLEFLIYFQGNSAPDKSGLPSDRFSAERTGGSVSTLTIQRTQQEDSAVYLCASSPPGLAGGTDTQYFGPGTRLTVL.

The CDR3 loop is CASRNSSGGYNEQFF. The CDR3 DNA follows: TGTGCCAGCAGAAACTCTAGCGGGGGATACAATGAGCAGTTCTTC. V gene TRBV7-9 combines with J gene TRBJ2-1; 10 bases are shared with TRBD2. CDR1 is SEHNR and CDR2 is FQNEAQ in the germline V gene (reference sequence). There are 15 residues in the CDR3. Unmatched junction bases numbered 6, after V lost 6 bases and J lost 4 bases.

This clone turned up a few times. The genes are TRBV29-1 and TRBJ2-7; D is possibly TRBD2 (7 bases). The CDR3 has 13 amino acids. Trimming stripped 4 bases from V and 2 bases from J, with 12 bases between. Per germline, CDR1 SQVTM and CDR2 ANQGSEA. The CDR3 loop reads CSVGEGGTYEQYF. CDR3 nucleotides: TGCAGCGTTGGGGAGGGGGGGACCTACGAGCAGTACTTC.